One and the same sample provided the 22 T cell receptor beta chains below, sequenced in a study of glioma-infiltrating T cells after dendritic cell vaccination. TCRdb keeps only in-frame clones here, not all; method: immunoSEQ multiplex PCR. Of about 73,000 clones listed, over 75% are singletons. The sequences come from blood, collected before dendritic cell vaccination. These receptors were taken from a human donor with glioblastoma.

This clone was observed once. This sequence joins TRBV9 and TRBJ2-2; the match to TRBD2 covers 8 bases. The CDR3 runs to 16 residues. The ends lost 4 bases at V and 5 bases at J; junction bases unmatched: 10. From germline, CDR1 is SGDLS and CDR2 YYNGEE. CDR3 loop: CASSPRGGVGTGELFF. The CDR3 DNA is TGTGCCAGCAGCCCACGGGGGGGTGTAGGTACCGGGGAGCTGTTTTTT.

The chain carries TRBV2 and TRBJ2-5; 10 bases are shared with TRBD2. V was clipped by 7 bases and J by 2 bases; unmatched bases: 7. The CDR3 is 15 amino acids. CDR1 is SNHLY, CDR2 FYNNEI, per germline. This chain's CDR3 is CASMGLAKIQETQYF. CDR3 in DNA: TGTGCCAGCATGGGACTAGCGAAAATACAAGAGACCCAGTACTTC.

This clone was detected only once. The chain couples TRBV11-1 to TRBJ2-1, with a possible D match to TRBD2 (5 bases). The CDR3 has 16 residues. Germline values: CDR1 SGHAT, CDR2 FQDESV (reference sequence). Trimming shortened V by 7 bases and J by 4 bases, and 20 bases separated the two germline ends. The CDR3 sequence is CASTPSRTRAYNEQFF. CDR3 nucleotides: TGTGCCAGCACCCCTAGCCGGACTCGAGCTTACAATGAGCAGTTCTTC.

This chain connects TRBV2 to TRBJ1-2; 8 bases map to TRBD1. The germline CDR1 and CDR2 sequences are SNHLY and FYNNEI. Unmatched junction bases numbered 7, after V lost 8 bases and J lost 2 bases. There are 14 residues in the CDR3. In nucleotides, the CDR3 is TGTGCCAGCCACAGAGGACAGGGAAACTATGGCTACACCTTC. Protein product: CASHRGQGNYGYTF.

The chain carries TRBV4-2 and TRBJ1-2; 7 bases are shared with TRBD1. The CDR3 runs 17 residues. V lost 0 bases and J lost 1; bases outside the gene matches: 8. CDR1 and CDR2 (germline): LGHNA, YNFKEQ. CDR3 in amino acids: CASSQDPRTGFNYGYTF. CDR3 nucleotides: TGTGCCAGCAGCCAAGACCCCCGGACAGGCTTTAACTATGGCTACACCTTC.

This clone was seen more than once but under ten times. The chain joins TRBV29-1 to TRBJ1-1; D is uncertain. CDR3 length: 12 residues. The germline V and J ends were trimmed by 6 bases and 2 bases, with 10 bases remaining between them. CDR1 is SQVTM, CDR2 ANQGSEA, per germline. CDR3 nucleotide sequence: TGCAGCGTAGCCGGGATTAACACTGAAGCTTTCTTT. This codes for CSVAGINTEAFF.

This clone has just one count. The chain uses TRBV5-1 and TRBJ2-2; 7 nucleotides line up with TRBD1. The germline gives CDR1 SGHRS, CDR2 YFSETQ. J lost 1 base, V lost 0 bases, and 0 bases had no gene match. The CDR3 spans 15 residues. CDR3 sequence: CASSLGDRNTGELFF. In nucleotides, the CDR3 is TGCGCCAGCAGCTTGGGGGACAGGAACACCGGGGAGCTGTTTTTT. Supplemented by reference TRBV5-1 and TRBJ2-2, the full variable domain reads KAGVTQTPRYLIKTRGQQVTLSCSPISGHRSVSWYQQTPGQGLQFLFEYFSETQRNKGNFPGRFSGRQFSNSRSEMNVSTLELGDSALYLCASSLGDRNTGELFFGEGSRLTVL.

V usage is TRBV19 and J usage is TRBJ1-5, with 8 bases identical to TRBD1. The CDR3 spans 15 residues. Unmatched junction bases numbered 11, after V lost 9 bases and J lost 4 bases. CDR1 LNHDA and CDR2 SQIVND come from the germline V gene (reference sequence). The CDR3 sequence is CASSQGQGANQPQHF. The CDR3 DNA follows: TGTGCCAGCTCCCAGGGGCAGGGGGCAAATCAGCCCCAGCATTTT.

Here the CDR3 reads CASRGQTDTQYF. The CDR3 DNA sequence: TGTGCCAGCAGGGGACAAACAGATACGCAGTATTTT. The chain joins TRBV6-5 to TRBJ2-3, with D maybe TRBD1 (6 bases). The germline V gene encodes CDR1 MNHEY and CDR2 SVGAGI. V was cut by 6 bases and J by 3 bases, with 7 bases left in between. This CDR3 spans 12 amino acids.

The chain combines TRBV4-1 with TRBJ2-1; no firm D call. The CDR3 has 14 residues. The germline gives CDR1 MGHRA, CDR2 YSYEKL. Trimming left V 1 base short and J 7 bases short, with 11 bases between. CDR3 DNA sequence: TGCGCCAGCAGCCAAGTTCACTACCTGAATGAGCAGTTCTTC. Protein product: CASSQVHYLNEQFF.

The CDR3 loop reads CSVGASGGGELFF. DNA of the CDR3: TGCAGCGTTGGGGCTAGCGGAGGCGGGGAGCTGTTTTTT. The chain employs TRBV29-1 and TRBJ2-2; TRBD2 matches at 7 bases. The V gene's germline CDR1 is SQVTM and CDR2 ANQGSEA. J gave up 7 bases and V 4 bases, and 6 bases lay outside the gene matches. The CDR3 extends over 13 amino acids.

In its sample, this clone was seen once. This chain uses TRBV10-1 with TRBJ2-2; no firm D call. Trimming left V 10 bases short and J 2 bases short, with 14 bases between. CDR1 WNHNN and CDR2 SYGVQD come from the germline V gene (reference sequence). This CDR3 contains 14 residues. CDR3 sequence: CATMVAPNTGELFF. Here the CDR3 DNA reads TGCGCCACCATGGTGGCCCCAAACACCGGGGAGCTGTTTTTT.

The chain joins TRBV2 to TRBJ2-7; 11 bases are a match to TRBD2. V lost 3 bases, J lost 2 bases, and 9 bases stayed unmatched. Looked up from germline, CDR1 is SNHLY and CDR2 is FYNNEI. The CDR3 is made up of 17 amino acids. The CDR3 DNA reads as TGTGCCAGCAGTGACGGGTCTAGCGGGGGGCTTACCTACGAGCAGTACTTC. Its protein is CASSDGSSGGLTYEQYF.

The rearrangement links TRBV7-2 to TRBJ2-7, with D possibly matching TRBD1 (5 bases). V was pared by 5 bases and J by 0 bases, with 11 bases between. CDR3 length: 14 residues. Germline loops: CDR1 SGHTA, CDR2 FQGNSA. The CDR3 sequence is CASSPQANSYEQYV. The CDR3 coding sequence is TGTGCCAGCAGCCCACAGGCTAACTCCTACGAGCAGTACGTC.

This clone was recorded only once. The chain uses TRBV18 and TRBJ1-1, with 7 bases that match TRBD1. This CDR3 is 15 amino acids long. Germline CDR1 is KGHSH and CDR2 is LQKENI. After removal of 3 bases from V and 4 bases from J, the junction contained 8 bases not matched to a gene. The CDR3 region has the DNA TGTGCCAGCTCACCGTTTCCAGGGGGAGGCACTGAAGCTTTCTTT. Translated: CASSPFPGGGTEAFF. The whole variable domain, remainder taken from reference TRBV18 and TRBJ1-1, is NAGVMQNPRHLVRRRGQEARLRCSPMKGHSHVYWYRQLPEEGLKFMVYLQKENIIDESGMPKERFSAEFPKEGPSILRIQQVVRGDSAAYFCASSPFPGGGTEAFFGQGTRLTVV.

This rearrangement joins TRBV6-6 to TRBJ1-5, with TRBD1 matching 8 bases. The V gene's germline CDR1 is MNHNY and CDR2 SVGAGI (reference sequence). Trimming at V came to 6 bases and at J to 8 bases, leaving 9 bases not matched to a gene. This CDR3 is 14 amino acids long. CDR3 residues: CASRPGGLGEPQHF. CDR3 nucleotides: TGTGCCAGCAGGCCAGGGGGCTTGGGGGAGCCCCAGCATTTT.

This clone is a singleton in its sample. This sequence joins TRBV28 and TRBJ2-7; weak D call: TRBD2 (6 bases). The length of the CDR3 is 15 residues. In germline, CDR1 is MDHEN, CDR2 SYDVKM. The germline V and J ends were trimmed by 2 bases and 2 bases, with 13 bases remaining between them. Here the CDR3 DNA reads TGTGCCAGCAGTTTAGAGCTCGGAGGGACCTACGAGCAGTACGTC. Protein: CASSLELGGTYEQYV.

The chain combines TRBV11-3 with TRBJ1-1, with D perhaps matching TRBD1 (5 bases). CDR3 length: 15 amino acids. Germline V gene data show CDR1 as SGHNT and CDR2 as YENEEA. V was trimmed by 5 bases and J by 5 bases, leaving 18 bases between them. CDR3 nucleotide sequence: TGTGCCAGCAGCCAAAACGGGGGATTGGGAACTGAAGCTTTCTTT. Protein: CASSQNGGLGTEAFF.

This chain connects TRBV9 to TRBJ1-5; tentative D call: TRBD1 (6 bases). V was trimmed by 4 bases and J by 2 bases, leaving 16 bases between them. The CDR3 loop spans 16 amino acids. Germline V lookup: CDR1 SGDLS, CDR2 YYNGEE. The CDR3 DNA reads as TGTGCCAGCAGCAGAGGAACAGGGCACGGCAATCAGCCCCAGCATTTT. Translating it yields CASSRGTGHGNQPQHF. Combining the CDR3 with reference TRBV9 and TRBJ1-5 gives the whole variable domain DSGVTQTPKHLITATGQRVTLRCSPRSGDLSVYWYQQSLDQGLQFLIQYYNGEERAKGNILERFSAQQFPDLHSELNLSSLELGDSALYFCASSRGTGHGNQPQHFGDGTRLSIL.

The genes are TRBV19 and TRBJ2-2; 14 bases map to TRBD2. This CDR3 has 16 amino acids. The V gene's germline CDR1 is LNHDA and CDR2 SQIVND (reference sequence). The V gene end was trimmed by 5 bases and the J gene end by 5 bases; junction bases not matched to a gene: 4. Here the CDR3 reads CASSSGLAGVTGELFF. Here the CDR3 DNA reads TGTGCCAGTAGTTCGGGACTAGCGGGAGTTACCGGGGAGCTGTTTTTT.

This clone showed up just a few times. The J gene is TRBJ2-7, the V gene TRBV5-8; a weak D match, TRBD1 (5 bases). The CDR3 is made up of 11 amino acids. Germline loops: CDR1 SGHTS, CDR2 YDEGEE. V was trimmed by 5 bases and J by 9 bases, leaving 12 bases between them. As DNA, the CDR3 is TGTGCCAGCAGTTGGGGCAGTTCGCAGTACGTC. Amino acid sequence: CASSWGSSQYV.

The chain uses TRBV7-9 and TRBJ1-5; D not certain. Germline V CDR1 and CDR2: SEHNR, FQNEAQ (reference sequence). The CDR3 runs 11 residues. V gave up 6 bases and J gave up 7 bases, with 7 bases separating them. CDR3 residues: CASSSGQPQHF. The CDR3 DNA reads TGTGCCAGCAGTTCGGGACAGCCCCAGCATTTT.